A single sample is the source of the 5 T cell receptor beta chains below, sequenced in a study of blood T cell repertoires in COVID-19. Here immunoSEQ multiplex PCR was the method, and the copy in TCRdb shows in-frame clones only, minus some. The sample carries a few hundred thousand clones, roughly 88% recorded once. The sequenced sample consisted of peripheral blood. The receptors here all came from a woman in her twenties or thirties with COVID-19, enrolled during active disease.

CDR3 nucleotide sequence: TGTGCCTGGAGTGTTCCAGGGACAGCTGCCAGATACACCTTC. Translation gives CAWSVPGTAARYTF. The V gene is TRBV30, the J gene TRBJ1-2, with 7 bases identical to TRBD1. The CDR3 loop spans 14 amino acids. V shed 0 bases and J 11 bases; nucleotides not matched to a gene: 12. Germline CDR1 GTSNPN, CDR2 SVGIG (reference sequence).

This sequence joins TRBV3-1 (or the pseudogene TRBV3-2) and TRBJ1-2; D is possibly TRBD1 (5 bases). From germline, CDR1 is LGHDT and CDR2 YNNKEL (reference sequence). The CDR3 has 13 residues. V gave up 6 bases and J gave up 5 bases, with 13 bases separating them. This CDR3 reads CASSPAGEYGYTF. The CDR3 DNA is TGTGCCAGCAGTCCGGCGGGGGAGTATGGCTACACCTTC.

Details on this clone: The same CDR3 arises from other DNA sequences in this sample as well. The chain carries TRBV2 and TRBJ1-1; D is perhaps TRBD1 (6 bases). Trimming shortened V by 4 bases and J by 0 bases, and 9 bases separated the two germline ends. Germline CDR1 is SNHLY and CDR2 is FYNNEI. The CDR3 length is 14 residues. The CDR3 DNA is TGTGCCAGCAGTGCGGACAGTTTGAACACTGAAGCTTTCTTT. As protein: CASSADSLNTEAFF.

This sequence joins TRBV25-1 and TRBJ1-2; 9 nucleotides match TRBD1. V was pared by 4 bases and J by 2 bases, with 2 bases of the junction left unmatched. This CDR3 contains 14 residues. Germline CDR1 MGHDK, CDR2 SYGVNS. The CDR3 bases are TGTGCCAGCAGTGGACAGGGGGGGAACTATGGCTACACCTTC. Its translation: CASSGQGGNYGYTF.

This clone was seen a few times. The chain recombines TRBV27 with TRBJ1-1; tentative D call: TRBD1 (6 bases). Germline V gene sequence: CDR1 MNHEY, CDR2 SMNVEV (reference sequence). CDR3 size: 15 residues. Trimming shortened V by 10 bases and J by 4 bases, and 22 bases separated the two germline ends. In DNA, the CDR3 is TGTGCCACCCGAAGGGCAGGGGATTTTGGCACTGAAGCTTTCTTT. Translating gives CATRRAGDFGTEAFF.